These 9 T cell receptor beta chains were all obtained from the same sample, sequenced in a study of T cell responses to AZD1222 COVID-19 vaccine. The assay was immunoSEQ multiplex PCR, and TCRdb's table has in-frame clones only and misses some. The table shows roughly 190,000 clones, with just over 90% occurring only once. This material consisted of peripheral blood, taken on day 0 of AZD1222 vaccination. The receptors here all came from an adult in good health.

The chain uses TRBV6-5 and TRBJ1-6; possibly TRBD1 for D (6 bases). The CDR3 runs 15 residues. Trimming shortened V by 5 bases and J by 7 bases, and 15 bases separated the two germline ends. Germline CDR1 and CDR2: MNHEY and SVGAGI. CDR3 sequence: CASSTEQGWNSPLHF. In DNA, the CDR3 is TGTGCCAGCAGTACGGAACAGGGATGGAATTCACCCCTCCACTTT.

The J gene is TRBJ1-2, the V gene TRBV2, with 8 bases matching TRBD1. Trimming cost V 7 bases and J 13 bases; bases outside gene matches: 8. The germline CDR1 and CDR2 sequences are SNHLY and FYNNEI. The CDR3 totals 11 residues. CDR3 in DNA: TGTGCCAGCAAGGGACAGGTGAAGGGCACCTTC. Translated, it gives CASKGQVKGTF.

This clone was found once. The chain couples TRBV7-9 to TRBJ2-1, with TRBD2 matching over 14 bases. The CDR3 loop spans 16 amino acids. V lost 5 bases, J lost 8 bases, and 8 bases stayed unmatched. The germline V gene encodes CDR1 SEHNR and CDR2 FQNEAQ (reference sequence). CDR3 loop: CASSGGTSGSLDEQFF. In DNA form, the CDR3 reads TGTGCCAGCAGCGGAGGGACTAGCGGGAGTTTGGATGAGCAGTTCTTC.

This clone was detected only a few times. V and J are TRBV18 and TRBJ2-7; D not certain. This CDR3 is built from 13 residues. Germline V gene lookup returns CDR1 KGHSH and CDR2 LQKENI. The V and J ends lost 3 bases and 3 bases respectively, with 9 bases between them. The CDR3 DNA reads TGTGCCAGCTCACCCGCAGGCGGCTACGAGCAGTACTTC. Its protein is CASSPAGGYEQYF.

The J gene is TRBJ1-5, the V gene TRBV19; 8 nucleotides match TRBD1. The CDR3 loop spans 15 amino acids. With V trimmed by 6 bases and J by 2 bases, 6 bases remained unmatched. The germline CDR1 and CDR2 sequences are LNHDA and SQIVND (reference sequence). CDR3 DNA: TGTGCCAGTAGAATTTTGACAGGGGGCAATCAGCCCCAGCATTTT. As protein: CASRILTGGNQPQHF.

The genes are TRBV7-9 and TRBJ1-4, with D uncertain. Trimming took off 1 base at V and 8 bases at J, with 8 bases between the two ends. CDR3 length: 13 residues. Germline V lookup: CDR1 SEHNR, CDR2 FQNEAQ (reference sequence). The CDR3 region has the DNA TGTGCCAGCAGCTTAGACAAGTACGAAAAACTGTTTTTT. Its translation is CASSLDKYEKLFF. Full variable domain (missing parts from reference TRBV7-9 and TRBJ1-4): DTGVSQNPRHKITKRGQNVTFRCDPISEHNRLYWYRQTLGQGPEFLTYFQNEAQLEKSRLLSDRFSAERPKGSFSTLEIQRTEQGDSAMYLCASSLDKYEKLFFGSGTQLSVL.

The J gene is TRBJ1-4, the V gene TRBV5-1; D is ambiguous. This CDR3 comprises 17 residues. Between the trimmed V and J ends, which lost 0 bases and 6 bases, there was a span of 18 bases. Germline loops: CDR1 SGHRS, CDR2 YFSETQ. The CDR3 sequence is CASSLGGVGYGDEKLFF. CDR3 nucleotides: TGCGCCAGCAGCTTGGGAGGAGTGGGATACGGGGATGAAAAACTGTTTTTT.

This clone appeared once. The chain has TRBV27 and TRBJ2-5; 15 nucleotides line up with TRBD2. The CDR3 covers 18 residues. In germline, CDR1 is MNHEY, CDR2 SMNVEV (reference sequence). Trimming cost V 6 bases and J 0 bases; bases outside gene matches: 8. The CDR3 DNA follows: TGTGCCAGCAGCCCGGGACTAGCGGGAGGCCAGTACCAAGAGACCCAGTACTTC. Translation gives CASSPGLAGGQYQETQYF.

The gene calls are TRBV14 and TRBJ2-5; 16 bases agree with TRBD2. The V gene end was trimmed by 3 bases and the J gene end by 5 bases; junction bases not matched to a gene: 3. Germline V lookup: CDR1 SGHDN, CDR2 FVKESK. The CDR3 consists of 16 residues. CDR3 sequence (DNA): TGTGCCAGCAGCCAGGGACTAGCGGGAGGGCCGGAGACCCAGTACTTC. It translates to CASSQGLAGGPETQYF. Combining the CDR3 with reference TRBV14 and TRBJ2-5 gives the whole variable domain EAGVTQFPSHSVIEKGQTVTLRCDPISGHDNLYWYRRVMGKEIKFLLHFVKESKQDESGMPNNRFLAERTGGTYSTLKVQPAELEDSGVYFCASSQGLAGGPETQYFGPGTRLLVL.